Sequencing of this T cell receptor beta chain was carried out in a study of early T cells in non-severe SARS-CoV-2 infection. Study-wide points: Anti-spike CD8 responses were favored by VDJdb matching, which missed private and CD4 specificities.

The germline V and J ends were trimmed by 3 bases and 3 bases, with 8 bases remaining between them. The CDR3 is made up of 12 amino acids. Germline CDR1 reads DFQATT; CDR2 reads SNEGSKA (reference sequence). Individually, cDNA molecules had unique molecular identifiers attached to them. TCRdb redid the calling of the 5' RACE reads with MiXCR, one entry per CDR3 protein. Among about 70,000 distinct CDR3 sequences, roughly 5.3% were seen once, and the ten largest hold around 6.6%. For this clonotype: The antigen is not known.

The sequences come from whole blood, collected at baseline. The source of this sequence is an adult who was a healthcare worker with PCR-confirmed SARS-CoV-2 infection or an uninfected control (not recorded which). This rearrangement joins TRBV20-1 to TRBJ2-5; D is uncertain. The CDR3 region is CSASTAKETQYF. The CDR3 nucleotides read TGCAGTGCTAGTACAGCCAAAGAGACCCAGTACTTC.